The text below deals with one T cell receptor beta chain. This clone was recorded once. The antigen this receptor binds is unknown. No base qualities exist here, and no much larger clone lies one base off it. CDR3 length: 15 amino acids, cysteine to phenylalanine. Of the read, only the CDR3 DNA is kept; its 45 bases are in frame from base 1. For CDR1 and CDR2, the germline V gene lists MNHEY and SVGAGI. At the junction V is shortened by 6 bases and J by 4 bases; bases outside the gene matches: 9. The source of the sample is a study of radiotherapy plus CTLA-4 blockade in lung cancer (dated by TCRdb to 2016 to 2019). For context, the study as a whole: Among the enrolled patients, under 20% had an objective response, and 31% reached disease control.

What the research found in general, with its limitations: After treatment with radiotherapy and ipilimumab, TCR clones that originated in tumors expanded in peripheral blood. The strongest predictors of response were reported to be early dynamic shifts in blood T cell clones along with a rise in serum interferon-beta following radiation.

The study tested focal radiation therapy combined with CTLA-4 blockade (ipilimumab) in patients with chemo-refractory metastatic non-small-cell lung cancer. Libraries were built with the immunoSEQ multiplex PCR assay. The table comes from immuneACCESS by way of TCRdb, which keeps in-frame sequences with V and J called. Part of the clones is missing from these tables; in studies checked, under half for an unresolved V gene and the rest for unknown reasons. This sample holds roughly 90,000 clones; about two thirds were observed only once. Jointly, the top ten make up over 11% of the sample. Specimen: peripheral blood, collected from a patient treated with radiotherapy plus ipilimumab. The TCR sequence derives from a human donor with non-small cell lung cancer that progressed on radiotherapy plus ipilimumab. This receptor chain uses TRBV6-5 and TRBJ2-3; 8 nucleotides in the junction match TRBD2. The CDR3 corresponds to CASSISGRGPDTQYF. The base sequence is TGTGCCAGCAGCATAAGCGGGAGAGGGCCAGATACGCAGTATTTT.